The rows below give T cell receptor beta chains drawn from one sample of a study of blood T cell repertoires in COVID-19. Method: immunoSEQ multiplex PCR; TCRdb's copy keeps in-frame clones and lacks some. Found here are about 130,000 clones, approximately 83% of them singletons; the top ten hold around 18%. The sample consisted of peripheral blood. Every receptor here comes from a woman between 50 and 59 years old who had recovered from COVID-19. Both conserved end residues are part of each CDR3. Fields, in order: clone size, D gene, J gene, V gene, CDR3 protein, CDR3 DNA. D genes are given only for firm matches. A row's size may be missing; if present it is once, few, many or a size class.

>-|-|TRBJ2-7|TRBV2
CASIGSGTYEQYF
TGTGCCAGCATTGGTAGCGGCACCTACGAGCAGTACTTC
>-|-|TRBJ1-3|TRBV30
CALQGAGGSGNTIYF
TGTGCCTTACAGGGTGCAGGAGGCTCTGGAAACACCATATATTTT
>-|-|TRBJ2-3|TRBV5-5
CASSFYGASTDTQYF
TGTGCCAGCAGCTTCTATGGAGCTAGCACAGATACGCAGTATTTT
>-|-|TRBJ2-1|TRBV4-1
CASSQDGMGPNEQFF
TGCGCCAGCAGCCAAGATGGGATGGGGCCGAATGAGCAGTTCTTC
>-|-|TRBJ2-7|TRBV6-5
CASSYGLAADEQYF
TGTGCCAGCAGTTATGGCCTAGCCGCCGACGAGCAGTACTTC
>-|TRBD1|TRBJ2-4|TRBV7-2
CASSLDGTVQNIQYF
TGTGCCAGCAGCCTTGACGGGACAGTACAAAACATTCAGTACTTC
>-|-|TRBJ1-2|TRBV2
CASSEAWGRVEHTF
TGTGCCAGCAGTGAAGCGTGGGGGCGCGTAGAACACACCTTC
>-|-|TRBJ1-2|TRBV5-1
CASSRSTGQDYGYTF
TGCGCCAGCAGCAGGTCCACCGGCCAGGACTATGGCTACACCTTC
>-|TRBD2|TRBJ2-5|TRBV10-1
CASSDGGRLAGLQETQYF
TGCGCCAGCAGTGATGGGGGTAGACTAGCGGGCCTACAAGAGACCCAGTACTTC
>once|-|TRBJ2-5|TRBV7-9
CASGLGTGGETQYF
TGTGCCAGCGGGCTCGGGACTGGGGGAGAGACCCAGTACTTC
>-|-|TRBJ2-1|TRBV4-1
CASSPSGKFPEQFF
TGCGCCAGCAGCCCCTCCGGGAAATTCCCTGAGCAGTTCTTC
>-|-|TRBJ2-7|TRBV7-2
CASSSLASYEQYF
TGTGCCAGCAGCTCCCTAGCGTCCTACGAGCAGTACTTC
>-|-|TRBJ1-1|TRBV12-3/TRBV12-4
CASSLGGKAEAFF
TGTGCCAGCAGTTTGGGGGGTAAGGCTGAAGCTTTCTTT
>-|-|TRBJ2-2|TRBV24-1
CATSGELNTGELFF
TGTGCCACCAGTGGGGAGTTGAATACCGGGGAGCTGTTTTTT
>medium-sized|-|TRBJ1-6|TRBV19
CASRQVDNSPLHF
TGTGCCAGCCGACAGGTCGATAATTCACCCCTCCACTTT
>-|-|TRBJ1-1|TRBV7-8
CASSLISGTTEAFF
TGTGCCAGCAGCTTAATTTCCGGTACCACTGAAGCTTTCTTT
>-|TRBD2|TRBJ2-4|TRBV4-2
CASSQVAGVAKNIQYF
TGTGCCAGCAGCCAAGTAGCGGGGGTGGCCAAAAACATTCAGTACTTC
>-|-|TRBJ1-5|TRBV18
CASSQQSSNQPQHF
TGTGCCAGCTCGCAACAGAGTAGCAATCAGCCCCAGCATTTT
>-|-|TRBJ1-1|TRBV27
CASRGDRIHTEAFF
TGTGCCAGCAGGGGAGACAGGATTCACACTGAAGCTTTCTTT